The 24 T cell receptor beta chains below come from one sample, sequenced in a study of shared clonotypes between healthy human individuals. The assay was immunoSEQ multiplex PCR, and TCRdb's table has in-frame clones only and misses some. The sample contains around 2.1 million clones, more than 85% of which appear only once. The naive CD8 population came from CD45RO-negative cells selected for CCR7, without terminally differentiated effector memory CD45RA+ cells. The source material was naive CD8+ T cells from PBMCs. Receptors were obtained from a man younger than 35 in good health. Some clones in this sample may be carry-over from other donors' samples.

The chain has TRBV11-2 and TRBJ1-2, with D perhaps matching TRBD1 (6 bases). CDR1 is SGHAT, CDR2 FQNNGV, per germline. Trimming took off 1 base at V and 8 bases at J, with 14 bases between the two ends. There are 14 residues in the CDR3. The CDR3 region has the DNA TGTGCCAGCAGCTTAGCTCGGGGGGCTAGCGGCTACACCTTC. The encoded protein is CASSLARGASGYTF.

The sample holds one count of this clone. The chain carries TRBV27 and TRBJ1-2, with TRBD1 matching over 12 bases. The J segment lost 2 bases and the V segment lost 8 bases, leaving 0 bases of the junction unmatched. The CDR3 runs to 13 residues. CDR1 is MNHEY and CDR2 is SMNVEV in the germline V gene (reference sequence). The CDR3 region is CASGTGGNYGYTF. The DNA for the CDR3 is TGTGCCAGCGGGACAGGGGGCAACTATGGCTACACCTTC.

DNA of the CDR3: TGTGCCTGGAGGAAAGACACCCGGTGGACTGAAGCTTTCTTT. This gives the protein CAWRKDTRWTEAFF. The chain is built from TRBV30 and TRBJ1-1; D unclear. V was pared by 3 bases and J by 5 bases, with 16 bases between. In germline, CDR1 is GTSNPN, CDR2 SVGIG (reference sequence). The CDR3 is 14 amino acids.

This clone was found once. The chain carries TRBV4-1 and TRBJ1-1; a possible D gene is TRBD1 (5 bases). CDR3 length equals 13 residues. The V end lost 4 bases, the J end lost 11 bases, and 17 bases lay between the germline ends. Germline V lookup: CDR1 MGHRA, CDR2 YSYEKL. This chain's CDR3 is CASSPVGGGGAFF. DNA for the CDR3: TGCGCCAGCAGCCCGGTGGGGGGGGGTGGTGCTTTCTTT.

The chain joins TRBV7-9 to TRBJ2-7; no reliable D call. Germline values: CDR1 SEHNR, CDR2 FQNEAQ (reference sequence). Trimming left V 5 bases short and J 0 bases short, with 14 bases between. CDR3 length equals 15 residues. This CDR3 reads CASSPRSAHSYEQYF. The CDR3 DNA reads TGTGCCAGCAGCCCTCGGTCAGCCCACTCCTACGAGCAGTACTTC.

The gene calls are TRBV7-9 and TRBJ1-4, with a tentative D call TRBD1 (5 bases). The germline V gene encodes CDR1 SEHNR and CDR2 FQNEAQ (reference sequence). Deletions cut 5 bases from V and 0 bases from J, with 13 bases between. The CDR3 runs to 16 residues. The DNA of the CDR3 is TGTGCCAGCAGCCCGACAGTGCCCCCAACTAATGAAAAACTGTTTTTT. This translates into CASSPTVPPTNEKLFF.

The V gene is TRBV25-1, the J gene TRBJ2-7; the match to TRBD2 covers 7 bases. The V gene end was trimmed by 6 bases and the J gene end by 5 bases; junction bases not matched to a gene: 13. The CDR3 is made up of 15 amino acids. In germline, CDR1 is MGHDK, CDR2 SYGVNS. The CDR3 nucleotides are TGTGCCAGCAGACCCAGTGGGGGGGAGTTGAACGAGCAGTACTTC. Translation gives CASRPSGGELNEQYF.

This rearrangement joins TRBV28 to TRBJ1-2; TRBD1 matches 7 bases. Trimming took 7 bases from V and 5 from J; bases not matched to a gene: 4. The CDR3 has 12 amino acids. Looked up from germline, CDR1 is MDHEN and CDR2 is SYDVKM. DNA for the CDR3: TGTGCCAGCAAGGGGGCGCAATATGGCTACACCTTC. Its translation: CASKGAQYGYTF.

On this clone: The identical CDR3 is also encoded by other nucleotide sequences in the sample. The chain has TRBV5-1 and TRBJ1-1, with D perhaps TRBD1 (5 bases). Germline loops: CDR1 SGHRS, CDR2 YFSETQ. The CDR3 extends over 14 amino acids. Trimming pared 2 bases from V and 2 bases from J, leaving 10 bases between. The CDR3 nucleotides are TGCGCCAGCAGCTTAACAGGCCTAAACACTGAAGCTTTCTTT. This encodes CASSLTGLNTEAFF.

In its sample, this clone was seen once. This chain links TRBV27 with TRBJ2-7; 12 nucleotides line up with TRBD1. Germline trimming cut 5 bases from V and 2 bases from J; bases unmatched to any gene: 4. The CDR3 spans 15 residues. Germline CDR1 and CDR2: MNHEY and SMNVEV (reference sequence). The CDR3 DNA is TGTGCCAGCAGTGGGGGGACAGGGGGCCCCTACGAGCAGTACTTC. It translates to CASSGGTGGPYEQYF.

V gene TRBV7-2 combines with J gene TRBJ2-3, with unresolved D. V was shortened by 1 base and J by 0 bases, with 11 bases between the two germline ends. In germline, CDR1 is SGHTA, CDR2 FQGNSA. This CDR3 is built from 16 residues. The CDR3 loop reads CASSLEPMRSTDTQYF. Written as DNA, the CDR3 is TGTGCCAGCAGCTTAGAGCCCATGCGGAGCACAGATACGCAGTATTTT.

The chain joins TRBV2 to TRBJ2-7; no clear D. The CDR3 runs to 14 residues. Trimming removed 3 bases at V and 4 bases at J, with 13 bases between. From germline, CDR1 is SNHLY and CDR2 FYNNEI. The CDR3 here is CASSDDFGSYEQYF. Written as DNA, the CDR3 is TGTGCCAGCAGTGACGATTTCGGATCTTACGAGCAGTACTTC.

This chain links TRBV4-2 with TRBJ2-7; 8 bases fit TRBD1. V lost 0 bases to trimming and J lost 3 bases; unmatched junction nucleotides: 4. Per the germline V gene, CDR1 is LGHNA and CDR2 is YNFKEQ. The length of the CDR3 is 15 residues. CDR3 in amino acids: CASSQDGTGDYEQYF. The CDR3 bases are TGTGCCAGCAGCCAAGATGGGACAGGAGACTACGAGCAGTACTTC.

The chain uses TRBV29-1 and TRBJ2-7; 8 positions agree with TRBD2. J gave up 3 bases and V 1 base, and 8 bases lay outside the gene matches. The CDR3 extends over 15 amino acids. The V gene's germline CDR1 is SQVTM and CDR2 ANQGSEA. DNA of the CDR3: TGCAGCGTTGAAGTCCCCGGGACTAGTTTCTACGAGCAGTACTTC. Translation gives CSVEVPGTSFYEQYF.

On this clone itself: Other DNA sequences of this sample code for an identical CDR3. The chain has TRBV19 and TRBJ2-7, with D tentatively TRBD1 or TRBD2 (5 bases each). CDR3 length: 15 residues. Germline V CDR1 and CDR2: LNHDA, SQIVND (reference sequence). Trimming left V 1 base short and J 2 bases short, with 12 bases between. The CDR3 is CASSIGSGPPYEQYF. CDR3 coding DNA: TGTGCCAGTAGTATAGGGTCGGGGCCCCCCTACGAGCAGTACTTC.

J is TRBJ2-3 and V is TRBV27, with TRBD2 as a possible D gene (5 bases). This CDR3 contains 14 residues. Germline assignment: CDR1 MNHEY and CDR2 SMNVEV (reference sequence). V was pared by 2 bases and J by 4 bases, with 10 bases between. DNA for the CDR3: TGTGCCAGCAGTTTAAGAGGGCCCGCAGATACGCAGTATTTT. It translates to CASSLRGPADTQYF.

The rearrangement uses TRBV4-1 and TRBJ2-1; D may match TRBD1 or TRBD2 (6 bases each). Trimming left V 5 bases short and J 2 bases short, with 16 bases between. The CDR3 loop spans 16 amino acids. Germline V gene lookup returns CDR1 MGHRA and CDR2 YSYEKL. The CDR3, as DNA: TGCGCCAGCAGCGAATGGGACGGGGGCACCTACAATGAGCAGTTCTTC. It yields the protein CASSEWDGGTYNEQFF.

The chain has TRBV27 and TRBJ1-2; the D gene is possibly TRBD1 (6 bases). The germline V and J ends were trimmed by 5 bases and 1 base, with 14 bases remaining between them. CDR3 length: 15 amino acids. Germline V gene data show CDR1 as MNHEY and CDR2 as SMNVEV (reference sequence). The DNA for the CDR3 is TGTGCCAGCAGTCCCTTAGGGGGTAATAACTATGGCTACACCTTC. This sequence encodes CASSPLGGNNYGYTF.

The chain is built from TRBV27 and TRBJ2-7, with D perhaps TRBD1 or TRBD2 (5 bases each). Germline CDR1 MNHEY, CDR2 SMNVEV (reference sequence). Trimming stripped 5 bases from V and 5 bases from J, with 19 bases between. The CDR3 sequence is 15 residues long. The CDR3 DNA is TGTGCCAGCAGTAGCTCCGGGACGGCAGTCCACGAGCAGTACTTC. This codes for CASSSSGTAVHEQYF.

Comment on this clone: Other nucleotide sequences in the sample specify the same CDR3. The rearrangement uses TRBV5-1 and TRBJ1-1; 10 positions match TRBD1. Germline V lookup: CDR1 SGHRS, CDR2 YFSETQ. The CDR3 is 15 residues long. The trim removed 4 bases at V and 0 bases at J, leaving 3 bases unmatched. CDR3 sequence reads: CASSLTGGLNTEAFF. In DNA form, the CDR3 reads TGCGCCAGCAGCCTGACAGGGGGCTTGAACACTGAAGCTTTCTTT. Full variable domain (outside the CDR3, taken from reference TRBV5-1 and TRBJ1-1): KAGVTQTPRYLIKTRGQQVTLSCSPISGHRSVSWYQQTPGQGLQFLFEYFSETQRNKGNFPGRFSGRQFSNSRSEMNVSTLELGDSALYLCASSLTGGLNTEAFFGQGTRLTVV.

The chain joins TRBV27 to TRBJ2-7, with 7 nucleotides matching TRBD1. V was pared by 2 bases and J by 6 bases, with 7 bases of the junction left unmatched. The CDR3 is made up of 14 amino acids. Germline V CDR1 and CDR2: MNHEY, SMNVEV (reference sequence). In DNA form, the CDR3 reads TGTGCCAGCAGTTTAAGGGACAGACTTTCCGAGCAGTACTTC. Its translation: CASSLRDRLSEQYF.

The CDR3 protein is CASSELGWNYGYTF. The CDR3 DNA follows: TGTGCCAGCAGTGAATTGGGGTGGAACTATGGCTACACCTTC. The chain links TRBV6-1 to TRBJ1-2; no firm D call. Germline CDR1 is MNHNS and CDR2 is SASEGT. The CDR3 has 14 amino acids. V lost 2 bases to trimming and J lost 2 bases, with 9 bases between them.

The V and J genes are TRBV11-2 and TRBJ2-6; D remains ambiguous. The CDR3 is made up of 17 amino acids. The germline V gene encodes CDR1 SGHAT and CDR2 FQNNGV. V lost 4 bases and J lost 0, with 13 bases in between. CDR3: CASSSLWVRSGANVLTF. The DNA for the CDR3 is TGTGCCAGCAGCTCCCTCTGGGTCCGCTCTGGGGCCAACGTCCTGACTTTC.

This chain joins TRBV12-5 and TRBJ1-5, with D unresolved. Between the trimmed V and J ends, which lost 5 bases and 9 bases, there was a span of 11 bases. This CDR3 comprises 12 residues. Germline CDR1 and CDR2: LGHNT and FRNRAP. The CDR3 nucleotides read TGTGCTAGTGGTAGCGGTTTTGGGCCCCAGCATTTT. Its translation: CASGSGFGPQHF.